The clone carrying this T cell receptor beta chain was seen only a few times. Its specificity is unknown. The data are from a study of long-term antiretroviral therapy in people with HIV. Study-level results: The study collected no data on ART adherence, viral resistance or therapy changes.

This CDR3 spans 13 amino acids. Germline V gives CDR1 WNHNN, CDR2 SYGVQD (reference sequence). V was cut by 0 bases and J by 9 bases, with 9 bases left in between. Survey-level resolution applied to immunoSEQ assay v3.0. Only in-frame clones appear in the TCRdb table, and some are missing; sequencing was by immunoSEQ multiplex PCR. The repertoire consists of 20,000 to 25,000 clones, with around 81% occurring once and the leading ten covering 12%. The study used samples holding about 1-10 million cryopreserved PBMC before DNA extraction. The receptor was derived from a man aged 35-49 years with HIV. J is TRBJ1-5 and V is TRBV10-1, with a tentative D call TRBD1 (5 bases). Material: unsorted PBMCs, obtained 1.6 years after starting antiretroviral therapy. The CDR3 DNA is TGCGCCAGCAGTGAGTCGATGGGGGTGCCCCAGCATTTT. Translating it yields CASSESMGVPQHF.